This TCR beta chain comes out of a study of T-cell reconstitution after alpha-beta-depleted transplantation in children. TCRbeta library construction was performed incorporating unique molecular identifiers. TCRdb ran MiXCR on the PCR reads and lists one entry per CDR3 protein. The sample has about 460,000 distinct CDR3 sequences, approximately 10% seen once; the top ten hold 12% to 15%. Findings of the study overall: Surviving recipient T cells and thymic progenitors produced the high day-60 TCRbeta diversity seen in some patients. Several hundred graft clones that had expanded were reportedly the source of alpha-beta T cells about two months after transplant. Most T-cell counts and diversity one year after the transplant came from T cells that were newly produced.

This clonotype was counted a few times. The antigen remains unidentified. This specimen was PBMCs, mostly from graft donor cells, taken 180 days after TCRalphabeta/CD19-depleted stem cell transplant. This clonotype originated in a female patient younger than 10 who had a stem cell transplant for aplastic anemia, so the T cells may come from the graft donor.

This chain's CDR3 is CASSELPGQGTKNIQYF. In DNA form, the CDR3 reads TGTGCCAGCAGTGAATTGCCAGGACAGGGGACCAAAAACATTCAGTACTTC. The J gene is TRBJ2-4, the V gene TRBV6-1, with 9 bases identical to TRBD1. Germline V lookup: CDR1 MNHNS, CDR2 SASEGT. This CDR3 comprises 17 residues. Germline trimming cut 2 bases from V and 2 bases from J; bases unmatched to any gene: 7.